This T cell receptor (beta chain) was captured in a study of identical twins. This CDR3 is 15 amino acids long. V was clipped by 4 bases and J by 2 bases; unmatched bases: 6. Germline V gene lookup returns CDR1 SGHRS and CDR2 YFSETQ. Notes on the study in general: Whereas memory repertoires showed no such difference, abundant cord blood beta clonotypes carried fewer insertions. Models underestimated TCR alpha sharing (out-of-frame) in monozygotic twins.

This clonotype was found a few times. What it binds is not known. cDNA carried unique molecular identifiers, and a universal primer site was added by template switching. TCRdb used MiXCR to reprocess the 5' RACE reads, holding one entry per CDR3 protein. Among about 530,000 distinct CDR3 sequences listed, approximately 20% were seen once. The same sample was also used in a study of yellow fever vaccine responses in identical twins. In that study: Twins reportedly had a vaccine T cell response that seemed partly convergent, partly personalized.

The chain combines TRBV5-1 with TRBJ2-7, with 10 bases fitting TRBD2. The receptor's source is a woman between 18 and 29 years old in good health. Input material: CD4+ T cells sorted from blood. The CDR3: CASSPGLADTYEQYV. Written as DNA, the CDR3 is TGCGCCAGCAGCCCCGGACTAGCGGATACCTACGAGCAGTACGTC.